Included here is one T cell receptor beta chain sequence, with context. The antigen is undetermined. Around day 10 of culture, CD4+ T cells were separated out. The vaccine recipients had no prior SARS-CoV-2 infection, with negative nucleocapsid antibodies. Half-medium replacement with IL-2 medium occurred on days 3 and 7. Profiled with immunoSEQ multiplex PCR; TCRdb holds only in-frame clones, not every one. The sample has approximately 37,000 clones, 82% seen once. These data come from a study of vaccination effects on CD4 cells after COVID-19. Background on the study: With the ViraFEST assay, the study expanded antigen-specific CD4+ T cells using viral peptide pools, then sequenced them. Regarding the study as a whole: Clones from infection and from vaccination both contracted markedly late after vaccination.

The receptor comes from a human donor who received a COVID-19 vaccine. The specimen comprised CD4+ T cells from PBMCs cultured without peptide, sampled before COVID-19 vaccination.

CDR3 DNA: TGCGCCAGCAGCTTGGTGGCTAGCTCCTACAATGAGCAGTTCTTC. It is translated as CASSLVASSYNEQFF. The genes are TRBV5-1 and TRBJ2-1; no reliable D call. From germline, CDR1 is SGHRS and CDR2 YFSETQ. CDR3 length: 15 residues. V gave up 0 bases and J gave up 0 bases, with 7 bases separating them.